This T cell receptor (beta chain) is drawn from a study of radiotherapy plus CTLA-4 blockade in lung cancer. V lost 6 bases and J lost 5, with 10 bases in between. The length of the CDR3 is 12 residues. From germline, CDR1 is MNHNS and CDR2 SASEGT. The table came from immunoSEQ multiplex PCR; TCRdb's copy has only in-frame clones and leaves some out. The sample includes around 80,000 clones, roughly 80% of them seen just once. The rearrangement joins TRBV6-1 to TRBJ1-1; D gene uncertain. The sequence was obtained from a human donor with non-small cell lung cancer whose response to radiotherapy plus ipilimumab could not be evaluated. Sequenced material: peripheral blood, taken from a patient treated with radiotherapy plus ipilimumab. Here the CDR3 DNA reads TGTGCCAGCAGGACGCGGGGTACTGAAGCTTTCTTT. Amino acid sequence: CASRTRGTEAFF.